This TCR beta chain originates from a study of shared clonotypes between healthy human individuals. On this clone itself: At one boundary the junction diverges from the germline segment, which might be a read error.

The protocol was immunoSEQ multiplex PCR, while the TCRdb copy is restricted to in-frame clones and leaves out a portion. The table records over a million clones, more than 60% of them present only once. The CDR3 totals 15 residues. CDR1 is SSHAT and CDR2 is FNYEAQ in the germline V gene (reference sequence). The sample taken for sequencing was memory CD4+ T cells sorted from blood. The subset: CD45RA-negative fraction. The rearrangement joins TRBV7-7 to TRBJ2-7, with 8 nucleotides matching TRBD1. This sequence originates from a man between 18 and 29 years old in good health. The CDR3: CASSLGATGDSEQYF. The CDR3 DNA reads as TGTGCTAGCAGCTTAGGGGCGACAGGGGACAGCGAGCAGTACTTC.